Shown below are 25 T cell receptor beta chains from a single sample sequenced in a study of CXCR3-negative and CXCR3-positive naive CD8 T cells. Via 5' RACE with UMI labels, TRB cDNA libraries were prepared. No DNA is given; TCRdb re-called the 5' RACE reads and lists each CDR3 protein once. This sample contains fewer than 60,000 distinct CDR3 sequences. Material for sequencing was memory CD8+ T cells from blood. Receptors originate from a human donor in good health. Some clones in this sample may be carry-over from other donors' samples.

V gene TRBV29-1 combines with J gene TRBJ2-1; TCRdb proposes TRBD2, but this gene call is untestable without DNA. The CDR3 has 11 residues. The germline gives CDR1 SQVTM, CDR2 ANQGSEA. This CDR3 reads CSVWRGNEQFF.

This chain uses TRBV7-9 with TRBJ1-1; TCRdb designates TRBD1, a call that cannot be tested without DNA. The germline V gene encodes CDR1 SEHNR and CDR2 FQNEAQ (reference sequence). This CDR3 has 13 amino acids. The CDR3 reads CASSLMGATEAFF. Full variable domain (remainder filled in from reference TRBV7-9 and TRBJ1-1): DTGVSQNPRHKITKRGQNVTFRCDPISEHNRLYWYRQTLGQGPEFLTYFQNEAQLEKSRLLSDRFSAERPKGSFSTLEIQRTEQGDSAMYLCASSLMGATEAFFGQGTRLTVV.

V is TRBV7-9 and J is TRBJ2-3; the TRBD1 assignment by TCRdb is unverifiable without DNA. The CDR3 totals 14 residues. CDR1 and CDR2 from the germline V gene are SEHNR and FQNEAQ (reference sequence). CDR3 region: CATPPGRPPDTQYF.

This chain uses TRBV29-1 with TRBJ2-7; as DNA is missing, the TRBD1 call by TCRdb cannot be tested. Germline V gene data show CDR1 as SQVTM and CDR2 as ANQGSEA. CDR3 size: 12 residues. The CDR3: CSVEGPGGEQYF.

This chain links TRBV15 with TRBJ2-5. CDR1 is LNHNV and CDR2 is YYDKDF in the germline V gene (reference sequence). The CDR3 contains 15 residues. The CDR3 loop reads CATSRDRSNGETQYF.

V is TRBV7-9 and J is TRBJ1-1. The CDR3 contains 13 residues. Germline CDR1 is SEHNR and CDR2 is FQNEAQ (reference sequence). The CDR3 loop is CASSSPGGTEAFF.

The chain employs TRBV5-1 and TRBJ2-7; TCRdb's assignment of TRBD1 cannot be checked, as there is no DNA. There are 15 residues in the CDR3. Germline-derived CDR1 and CDR2 are SGHRS and YFSETQ. The CDR3 is CASSLAQGAVYEQYF. Full variable domain (rest looked up from reference TRBV5-1 and TRBJ2-7): KAGVTQTPRYLIKTRGQQVTLSCSPISGHRSVSWYQQTPGQGLQFLFEYFSETQRNKGNFPGRFSGRQFSNSRSEMNVSTLELGDSALYLCASSLAQGAVYEQYFGPGTRLTVT.

The rearrangement uses TRBV7-2 and TRBJ2-4. Germline V gene data show CDR1 as SGHTA and CDR2 as FQGNSA. This CDR3 has 12 residues. CDR3: CASSPDHVFQYF.

V is TRBV28 and J is TRBJ2-5; TCRdb outputs TRBD1, but without DNA this stays unchecked. Germline CDR1 is MDHEN and CDR2 is SYDVKM. The CDR3 sequence is 16 residues long. The CDR3: CASTPRAGTHQETQYF.

The genes are TRBV6-6 and TRBJ2-5; the D call of TRBD1 rests on TCRdb alone, since no DNA is present to check it. This CDR3 is built from 13 residues. Per the germline V gene, CDR1 is MNHNY and CDR2 is SVGAGI (reference sequence). The CDR3 spells CASSYGPGETQYF.

V and J are TRBV28 and TRBJ2-3. The V gene's germline CDR1 is MDHEN and CDR2 SYDVKM. CDR3 length: 12 amino acids. The CDR3 region is CASSFPADTQYF.

The rearrangement links TRBV28 to TRBJ2-3; no DNA is available, so the TRBD1 call from TCRdb remains unchecked. The CDR3 contains 15 residues. Germline V gene data show CDR1 as MDHEN and CDR2 as SYDVKM. The chain's CDR3 is CASTTGQTFTDTQYF. The whole variable domain, remainder taken from reference TRBV28 and TRBJ2-3, is DVKVTQSSRYLVKRTGEKVFLECVQDMDHENMFWYRQDPGLGLRLIYFSYDVKMKEKGDIPEGYSVSREKKERFSLILESASTNQTSMYLCASTTGQTFTDTQYFGPGTRLTVL.

The chain carries TRBV12-3 or TRBV12-4 and TRBJ1-5. This CDR3 has 14 amino acids. CDR3 region: CASSSRAGLEPQHF.

The gene calls are TRBV20-1 and TRBJ2-5. The CDR3 contains 15 residues. Germline CDR1 reads DFQATT; CDR2 reads SNEGSKA (reference sequence). CDR3 sequence reads: CSALATSVIQETQYF.

The V call is TRBV27, the J call TRBJ2-1. Germline V gives CDR1 MNHEY, CDR2 SMNVEV (reference sequence). The CDR3 runs 13 residues. The CDR3 spells CASSLSVRNEQFF.

The chain is built from TRBV7-9 and TRBJ2-1; TCRdb calls TRBD2, which cannot be checked without DNA. CDR3 length equals 13 residues. The germline gives CDR1 SEHNR, CDR2 FQNEAQ (reference sequence). CDR3 in amino acids: CASSLARDEEQFF. The variable domain in full, with the rest retrieved from reference TRBV7-9 and TRBJ2-1, is DTGVSQNPRHKITKRGQNVTFRCDPISEHNRLYWYRQTLGQGPEFLTYFQNEAQLEKSRLLSDRFSAERPKGSFSTLEIQRTEQGDSAMYLCASSLARDEEQFFGPGTRLTVL.

This chain joins TRBV9 and TRBJ2-6. Germline V gene data show CDR1 as SGDLS and CDR2 as YYNGEE. The CDR3 sequence is 14 residues long. This chain's CDR3 is CASSVGGGANVLTF.

The J gene is TRBJ1-1, the V gene TRBV7-9. The length of the CDR3 is 12 residues. The germline gives CDR1 SEHNR, CDR2 FQNEAQ (reference sequence). CDR3 loop: CASSFGTAEAFF.

This chain links TRBV4-3 with TRBJ2-3; without DNA, the TCRdb call of TRBD2 cannot be checked. Germline V lookup: CDR1 LGHNA, CDR2 YSLEER. The CDR3 runs to 16 residues. The CDR3 region is CASSQRTSGVTDTQYF.

V usage is TRBV6-6 and J usage is TRBJ2-1. Germline CDR1 MNHNY, CDR2 SVGAGI (reference sequence). The CDR3 consists of 17 residues. The CDR3 reads CASSYHGQLSSYNEQFF.

The chain is built from TRBV11-2 and TRBJ1-2. Per germline, CDR1 SGHAT and CDR2 FQNNGV. This CDR3 is 11 amino acids long. The CDR3: CASRGDIGYTF.

The chain combines TRBV6-5 with TRBJ2-7; TCRdb names TRBD2, which stays unverified in the absence of DNA. The germline V gene has CDR1 MNHEY and CDR2 SVGAGI. CDR3 length equals 16 residues. The CDR3 reads CASSYYAGLAGLEQYF.

The V and J genes are TRBV10-3 and TRBJ2-3; there is no DNA to check the TCRdb D call of TRBD1. Germline CDR1 reads ENHRY; CDR2 reads SYGVKD. CDR3 length: 15 amino acids. The CDR3 reads CAVGQGRTSTDTQYF.

The rearrangement joins TRBV20-1 to TRBJ2-7. The CDR3 consists of 13 residues. From germline, CDR1 is DFQATT and CDR2 SNEGSKA (reference sequence). CDR3: CSASLTDTYEQYF.

The V call is TRBV28, the J call TRBJ2-1; without DNA, the TCRdb call of TRBD1 cannot be checked. CDR1 and CDR2 from the germline V gene are MDHEN and SYDVKM. This CDR3 has 13 residues. CDR3 region: CASSFQGPNEQFF.